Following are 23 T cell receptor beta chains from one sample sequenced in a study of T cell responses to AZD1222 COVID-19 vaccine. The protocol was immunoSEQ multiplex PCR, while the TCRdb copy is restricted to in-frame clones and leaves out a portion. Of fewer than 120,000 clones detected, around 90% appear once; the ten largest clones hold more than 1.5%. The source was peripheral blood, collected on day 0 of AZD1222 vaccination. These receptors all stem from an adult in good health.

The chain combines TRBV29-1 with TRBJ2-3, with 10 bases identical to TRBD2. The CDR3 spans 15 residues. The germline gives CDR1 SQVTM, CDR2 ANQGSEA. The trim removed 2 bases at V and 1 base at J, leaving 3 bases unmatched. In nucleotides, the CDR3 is TGCAGCGTTGAAATTCTAGCGGGGGGCACAGATACGCAGTATTTT. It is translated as CSVEILAGGTDTQYF.

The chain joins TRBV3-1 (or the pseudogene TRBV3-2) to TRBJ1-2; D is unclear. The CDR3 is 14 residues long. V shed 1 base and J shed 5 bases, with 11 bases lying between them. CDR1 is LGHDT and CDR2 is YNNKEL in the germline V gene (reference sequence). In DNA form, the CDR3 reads TGTGCCAGCAGCCAAGGACTTCTAGGGTATGGCTACACCTTC. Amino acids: CASSQGLLGYGYTF.

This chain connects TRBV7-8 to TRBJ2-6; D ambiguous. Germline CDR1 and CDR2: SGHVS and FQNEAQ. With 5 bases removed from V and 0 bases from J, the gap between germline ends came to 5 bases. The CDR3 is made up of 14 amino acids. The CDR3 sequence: CASSATSGANVLTF. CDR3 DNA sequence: TGTGCCAGCAGCGCCACCTCTGGGGCCAACGTCCTGACTTTC.

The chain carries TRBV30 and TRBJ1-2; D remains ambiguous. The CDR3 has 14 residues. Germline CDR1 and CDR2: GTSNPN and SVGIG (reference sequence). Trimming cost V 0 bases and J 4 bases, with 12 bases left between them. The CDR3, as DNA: TGTGCCTGGAGTGTATCCTTCGGCGCCTATGGCTACACCTTC. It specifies CAWSVSFGAYGYTF. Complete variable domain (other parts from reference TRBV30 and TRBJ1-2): SQTIHQWPATLVQPVGSPLSLECTVEGTSNPNLYWYRQAAGRGLQLLFYSVGIGQISSEVPQNLSASRPQDRQFILSSKKLLLSDSGFYLCAWSVSFGAYGYTFGSGTRLTVV.

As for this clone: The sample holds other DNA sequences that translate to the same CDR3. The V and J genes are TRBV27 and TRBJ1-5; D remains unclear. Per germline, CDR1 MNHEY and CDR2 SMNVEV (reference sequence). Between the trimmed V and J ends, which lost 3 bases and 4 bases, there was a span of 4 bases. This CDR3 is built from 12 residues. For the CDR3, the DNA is TGTGCCAGCAGTTTTCAAAATCAGCCCCAGCATTTT. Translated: CASSFQNQPQHF.

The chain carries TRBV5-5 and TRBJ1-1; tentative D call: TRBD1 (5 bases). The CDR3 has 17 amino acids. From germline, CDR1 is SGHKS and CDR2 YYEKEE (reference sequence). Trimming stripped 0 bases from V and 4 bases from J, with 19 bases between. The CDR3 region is CASSLVRQGRLGTEAFF. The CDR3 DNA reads TGTGCCAGCAGCTTGGTACGGCAGGGACGGTTGGGCACTGAAGCTTTCTTT.

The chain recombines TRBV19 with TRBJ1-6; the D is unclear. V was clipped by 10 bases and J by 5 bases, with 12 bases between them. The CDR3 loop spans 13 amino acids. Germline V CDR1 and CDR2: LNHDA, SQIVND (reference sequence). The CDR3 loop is CATRRFNNSPLHF. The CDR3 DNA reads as TGTGCCACACGACGGTTTAATAATTCACCCCTCCACTTT.

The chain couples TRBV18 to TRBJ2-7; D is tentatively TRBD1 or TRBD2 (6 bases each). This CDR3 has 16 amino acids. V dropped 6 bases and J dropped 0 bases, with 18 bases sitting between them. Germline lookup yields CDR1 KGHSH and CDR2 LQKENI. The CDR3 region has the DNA TGTGCCAGCTCCTCTGAGGGGGGTTCGAGCTCCTACGAGCAGTACTTC. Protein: CASSSEGGSSSYEQYF.

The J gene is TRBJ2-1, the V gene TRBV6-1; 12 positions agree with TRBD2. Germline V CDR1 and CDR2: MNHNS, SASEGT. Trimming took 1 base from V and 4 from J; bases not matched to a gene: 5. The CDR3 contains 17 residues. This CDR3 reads CASSEESLAGGYNEQFF. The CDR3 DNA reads TGTGCCAGCAGTGAAGAATCCCTAGCGGGAGGGTACAATGAGCAGTTCTTC.

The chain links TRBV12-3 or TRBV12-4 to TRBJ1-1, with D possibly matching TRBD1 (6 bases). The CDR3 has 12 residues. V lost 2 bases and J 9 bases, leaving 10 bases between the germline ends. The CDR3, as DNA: TGTGCCAGCAGTTTATGGGGACATAAAGCTTTCTTT. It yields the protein CASSLWGHKAFF.

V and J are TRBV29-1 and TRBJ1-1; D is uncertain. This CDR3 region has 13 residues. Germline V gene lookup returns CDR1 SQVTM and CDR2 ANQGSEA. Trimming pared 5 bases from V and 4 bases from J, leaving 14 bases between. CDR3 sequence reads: CSVTTMKGTEAFF. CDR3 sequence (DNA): TGCAGCGTTACGACCATGAAGGGCACTGAAGCTTTCTTT.

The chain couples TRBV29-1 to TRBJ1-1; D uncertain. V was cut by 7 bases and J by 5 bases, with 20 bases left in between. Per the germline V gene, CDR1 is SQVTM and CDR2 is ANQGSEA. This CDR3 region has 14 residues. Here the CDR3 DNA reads TGCAGCGCCCCATCGGGGTTCAGCAGTACTGAAGCTTTCTTT. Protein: CSAPSGFSSTEAFF.

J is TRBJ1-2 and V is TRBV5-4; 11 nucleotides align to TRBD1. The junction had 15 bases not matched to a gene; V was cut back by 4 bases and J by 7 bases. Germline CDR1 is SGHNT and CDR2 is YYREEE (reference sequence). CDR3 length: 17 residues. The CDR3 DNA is TGTGCCAGCAGCCCTCCCGGGACAGGGGGTTTAGCCGGTGGCTACACCTTC. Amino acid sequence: CASSPPGTGGLAGGYTF.

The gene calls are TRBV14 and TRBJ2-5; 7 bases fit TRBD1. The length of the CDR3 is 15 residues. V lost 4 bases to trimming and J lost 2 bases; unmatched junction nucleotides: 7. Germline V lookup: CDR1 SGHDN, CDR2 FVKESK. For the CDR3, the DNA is TGTGCCAGCAGCCGACAGGGAATATATCAAGAGACCCAGTACTTC. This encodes CASSRQGIYQETQYF.

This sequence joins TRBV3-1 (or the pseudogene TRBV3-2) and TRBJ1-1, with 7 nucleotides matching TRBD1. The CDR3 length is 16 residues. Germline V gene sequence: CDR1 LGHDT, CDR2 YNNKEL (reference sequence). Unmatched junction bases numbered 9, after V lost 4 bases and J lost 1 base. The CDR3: CASSPYRTGENTEAFF. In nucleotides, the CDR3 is TGTGCCAGCAGCCCTTATCGGACAGGAGAGAACACTGAAGCTTTCTTT.

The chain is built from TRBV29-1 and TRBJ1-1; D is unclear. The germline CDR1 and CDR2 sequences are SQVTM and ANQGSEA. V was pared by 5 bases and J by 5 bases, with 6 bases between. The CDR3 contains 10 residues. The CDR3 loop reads CSVSSTEAFF. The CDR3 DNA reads TGCAGCGTTTCGTCAACTGAAGCTTTCTTT.

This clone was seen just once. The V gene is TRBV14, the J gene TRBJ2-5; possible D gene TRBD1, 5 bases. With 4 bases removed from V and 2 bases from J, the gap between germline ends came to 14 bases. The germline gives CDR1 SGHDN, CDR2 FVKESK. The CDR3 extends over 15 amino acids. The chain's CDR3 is CASSLYLGPQETQYF. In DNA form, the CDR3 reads TGTGCCAGCAGCCTGTACTTGGGGCCTCAAGAGACCCAGTACTTC.

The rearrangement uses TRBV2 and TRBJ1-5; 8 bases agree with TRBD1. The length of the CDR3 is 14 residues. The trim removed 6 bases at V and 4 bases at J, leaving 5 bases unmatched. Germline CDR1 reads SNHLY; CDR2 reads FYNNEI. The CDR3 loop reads CASSFDRGNQPQHF. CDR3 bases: TGTGCCAGCAGCTTTGACAGGGGAAATCAGCCCCAGCATTTT.

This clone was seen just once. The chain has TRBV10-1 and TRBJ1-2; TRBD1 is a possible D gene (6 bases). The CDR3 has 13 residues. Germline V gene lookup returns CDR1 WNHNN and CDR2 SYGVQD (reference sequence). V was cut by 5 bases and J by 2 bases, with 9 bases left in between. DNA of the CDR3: TGCGCCAGCAGTAAACAGGGAAACTATGGCTACACCTTC. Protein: CASSKQGNYGYTF.

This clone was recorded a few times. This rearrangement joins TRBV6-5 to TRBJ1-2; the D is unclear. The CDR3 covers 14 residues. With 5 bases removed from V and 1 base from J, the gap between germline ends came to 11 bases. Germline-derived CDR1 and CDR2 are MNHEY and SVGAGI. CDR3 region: CASSIRSYNYGYTF. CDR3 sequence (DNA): TGTGCCAGCAGTATCCGAAGCTATAACTATGGCTACACCTTC.

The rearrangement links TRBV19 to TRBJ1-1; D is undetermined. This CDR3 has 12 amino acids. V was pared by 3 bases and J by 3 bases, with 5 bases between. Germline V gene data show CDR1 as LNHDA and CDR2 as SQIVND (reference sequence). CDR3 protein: CASSIADTEAFF. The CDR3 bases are TGTGCCAGTAGTATTGCGGACACTGAAGCTTTCTTT.

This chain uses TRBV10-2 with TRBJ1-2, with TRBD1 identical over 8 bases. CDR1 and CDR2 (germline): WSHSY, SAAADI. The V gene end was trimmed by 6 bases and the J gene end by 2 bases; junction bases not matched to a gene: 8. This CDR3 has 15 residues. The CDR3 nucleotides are TGCGCCAGCAGCCAAGGACAGGGCGCAAACTATGGCTACACCTTC. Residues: CASSQGQGANYGYTF.

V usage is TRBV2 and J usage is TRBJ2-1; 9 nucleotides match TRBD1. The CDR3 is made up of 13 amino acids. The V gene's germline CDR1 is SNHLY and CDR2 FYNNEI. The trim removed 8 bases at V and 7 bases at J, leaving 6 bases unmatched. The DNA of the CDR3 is TGTGCCAGCGGTAGGACAGGGGTGAATGAGCAGTTCTTC. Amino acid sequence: CASGRTGVNEQFF.